This TCR beta chain was identified in a study of blood T cell repertoires in COVID-19 (dated by TCRdb to 2019 to 2021). The study in broad terms: Collaborator samples came from the United States, Italy and Spain and covered acute and convalescent phases of COVID-19. The material from the prospective study consisted of cDNA or gDNA derived from T cells, B-cell-depleted T cells, or PBMCs. Deeply sampled blood TCRbeta repertoires from subjects exposed to, actively infected with, or recovered from COVID-19 were included in the dataset. A freely available public database, intended as a resource for researchers studying the immune response to SARS-CoV-2, is where the repertoires were released. Samples came from the ongoing ImmuneRACE study (first 160 participants) plus 1,254 subjects from 6 global collaborators. The sample metadata nearly always contained a de-identified subject ID, COVID-19 status, age in years and sex. Where available, HLA class I and class II types were obtained from metadata supplied by the sample provider rather than from assay-based typing.

Findings and caveats that apply to the study as a whole: The quantity of clinical and demographic metadata differed by source and by participant and was supplied without curation.

Participants in the prospective study were enrolled through a virtual design, were aged about 18 to 90 years, and lived in under 25 United States geographic areas. Cohort assignment in the prospective study relied on participant-reported clinical history from a screening survey and a study questionnaire. Exposed participants were defined as having been in contact with someone with a PCR-confirmed or clinician-diagnosed COVID-19 case within 2 weeks of study entry. Mobile phlebotomists in the prospective study collected whole blood, serum and a nasopharyngeal or oropharyngeal swab from every participant. Prospective study participants could optionally give additional blood draws and questionnaires over an approximately 2-month period. Before DNA extraction, prospective study blood samples were shipped either frozen or at room temperature. This clone was counted a few times. Its cognate antigen has yet to be identified. Base qualities are not recorded, but no much larger clone differs from it by a single base.

The germline V gene encodes CDR1 SNHLY and CDR2 FYNNEI. The CDR3 measures 14 amino acids from cysteine to phenylalanine. Of all the DNA, just the CDR3 is kept, 42 bases in frame from base 1. At the junction V is shortened by 0 bases and J by 10 bases; bases outside the gene matches: 8. TCRbeta CDR3 regions were amplified from genomic DNA using the immunoSEQ Assay, a bias-controlled multiplex PCR. The paper's processing steps were these. The number of nucleated cells in each sample was estimated by amplification of reference gene primers within the assay. To quantify the absolute abundance of each unique TCRbeta CDR3 rearrangement, sequence reads were collapsed and filtered. For each sample, productive Simpson clonality was calculated by taking the square root of Simpson's diversity index across productive rearrangements. TCRdb stores this immuneACCESS table with in-frame sequences only. Part of the clones is absent; in the studies checked, under half of the shortfall reflects unresolved V genes, and no reason is known for the rest. The DNA gave D and trimming, while V, J and clone size come from that table. The sample table contains 260,000 or so clones; only one count was recorded for around four fifths of them. The ten largest make up 3% to 4.5% of the sample.

The chain is encoded by TRBV2 joined to TRBJ2-5; 7 nucleotides in the junction match TRBD2. The clonotype originates from a woman aged 40 to 50 who had been exposed to COVID-19. Sequences were obtained from PBMCs or T cells enriched from blood (not recorded which). At the DNA level, the sequence is TGTGCCAGCAGTGAAGCTAGCGGGCGCGGGGTCCAGTACTTC. It specifies CASSEASGRGVQYF.